The T cell receptor beta chain under discussion was sequenced for a study of tumor-infiltrating lymphocytes in oesophageal squamous cell carcinoma. TCRdb reprocessed the PCR reads via MiXCR and lists one record per CDR3 protein. The profile shows 15,000 to 20,000 distinct CDR3 sequences, less than 45% of them singletons. This clonotype was seen ten or more times. V was shortened by 3 bases and J by 5 bases, with 7 bases between the two germline ends. The length of the CDR3 is 13 residues. Material: normal esophageal tissue next to the tumor. This chain uses TRBV12-3 or TRBV12-4 with TRBJ2-2, with D perhaps matching TRBD2 (6 bases). The TCR originated in a male donor with esophageal squamous cell carcinoma. The DNA for the CDR3 is TGTGCCAGCAGTTTCCGGGGGACCGGGGAGCTGTTTTTT. Its translation is CASSFRGTGELFF.